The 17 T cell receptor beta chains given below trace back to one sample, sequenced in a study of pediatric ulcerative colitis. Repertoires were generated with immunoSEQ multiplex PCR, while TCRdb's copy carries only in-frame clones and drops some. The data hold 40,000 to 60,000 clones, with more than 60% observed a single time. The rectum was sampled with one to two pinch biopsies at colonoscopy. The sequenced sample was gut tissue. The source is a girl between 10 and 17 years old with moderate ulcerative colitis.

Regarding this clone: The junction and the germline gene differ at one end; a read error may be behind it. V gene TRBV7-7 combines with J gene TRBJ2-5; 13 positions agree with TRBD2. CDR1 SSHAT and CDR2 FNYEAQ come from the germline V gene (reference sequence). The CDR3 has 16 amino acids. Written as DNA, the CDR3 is TGTGCTAGCAGCTTGGGGACTAGCGGGGCTGCTGAGACCCAGTACTTC. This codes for CASSLGTSGAAETQYF. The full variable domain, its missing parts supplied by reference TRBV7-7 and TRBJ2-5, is GAGVSQSPRYKVTKRGQDVTLRCDPISSHATLYWYQQALGQGPEFLTYFNYEAQPDKSGLPSDRFSAERPEGSISTLTIQRTEQRDSAMYRCASSLGTSGAAETQYFGPGTRLLVL.

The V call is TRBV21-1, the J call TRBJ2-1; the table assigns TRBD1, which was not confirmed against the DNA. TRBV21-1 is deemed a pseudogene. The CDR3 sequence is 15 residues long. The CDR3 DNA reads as TGTGCCAGCAGCAAAGCTCAGGGGGCTAGGAATGAGCAGTTCTTC. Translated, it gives CASSKAQGARNEQFF.

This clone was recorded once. The CDR3 DNA reads TGTGCCAACTTGACAATGCGGGTAAGCCTACCGAATCAGCCCCAGCATTTT. Translated: CANLTMRVSLPNQPQHF. The J gene is TRBJ1-5, the V gene TRBV5-4; D is uncertain. The CDR3 is 17 residues long. Deletions cut 9 bases from V and 4 bases from J, with 26 bases between. Germline loops: CDR1 SGHNT, CDR2 YYREEE (reference sequence).

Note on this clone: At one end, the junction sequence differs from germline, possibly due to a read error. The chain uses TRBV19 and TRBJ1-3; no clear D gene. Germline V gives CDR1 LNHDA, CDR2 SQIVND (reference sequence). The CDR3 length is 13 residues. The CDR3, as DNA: TGTGCGAGTAGAGCCCCGTCTGGAAACACCATATATTTT. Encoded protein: CASRAPSGNTIYF.

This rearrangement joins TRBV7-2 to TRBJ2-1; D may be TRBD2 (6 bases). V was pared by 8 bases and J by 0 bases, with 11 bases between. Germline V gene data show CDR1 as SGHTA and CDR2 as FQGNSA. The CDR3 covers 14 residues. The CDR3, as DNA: TGTGCCAGCCTCCCGGACTACTCCTACAATGAGCAGTTCTTC. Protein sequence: CASLPDYSYNEQFF.

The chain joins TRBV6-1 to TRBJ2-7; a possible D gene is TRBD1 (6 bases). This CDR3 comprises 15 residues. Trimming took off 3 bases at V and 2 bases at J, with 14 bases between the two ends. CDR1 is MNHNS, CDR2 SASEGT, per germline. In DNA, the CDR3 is TGTGCCAGCAGTGACTATCGGGACAAAGCCTACGAGCAGTACTTC. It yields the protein CASSDYRDKAYEQYF.

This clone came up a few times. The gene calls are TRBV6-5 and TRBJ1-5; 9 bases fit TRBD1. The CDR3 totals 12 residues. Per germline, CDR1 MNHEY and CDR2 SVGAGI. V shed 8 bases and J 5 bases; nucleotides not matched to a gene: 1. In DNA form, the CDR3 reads TGTGCCAGCGGGGACAGGGATCAGCCCCAGCATTTT. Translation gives CASGDRDQPQHF.

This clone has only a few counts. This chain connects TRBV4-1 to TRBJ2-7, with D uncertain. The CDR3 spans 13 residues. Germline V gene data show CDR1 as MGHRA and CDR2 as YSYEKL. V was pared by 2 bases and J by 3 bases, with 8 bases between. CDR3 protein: CASSQPNSYEQYF. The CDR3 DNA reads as TGCGCCAGCAGCCAACCTAACAGCTACGAGCAGTACTTC.

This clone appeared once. CDR3 nucleotides: TGTGCCAGTAGTATAGACAGGGAGGGGAGGAAGACAGATACGCAGTATTTT. Translated, it gives CASSIDREGRKTDTQYF. The J gene is TRBJ2-3, the V gene TRBV19; TRBD2 matches at 7 bases. The CDR3 runs to 17 residues. V shed 0 bases, J shed 3 bases, and the junction held 9 bases outside the gene matches. Germline assignment: CDR1 LNHDA and CDR2 SQIVND (reference sequence).

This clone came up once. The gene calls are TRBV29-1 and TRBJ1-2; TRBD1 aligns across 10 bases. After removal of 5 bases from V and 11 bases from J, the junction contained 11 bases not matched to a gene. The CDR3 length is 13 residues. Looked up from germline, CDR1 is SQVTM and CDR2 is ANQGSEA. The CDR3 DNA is TGCAGCGTTCCGGGAGGGACAGGGGAACTTTACACCTTC. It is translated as CSVPGGTGELYTF.

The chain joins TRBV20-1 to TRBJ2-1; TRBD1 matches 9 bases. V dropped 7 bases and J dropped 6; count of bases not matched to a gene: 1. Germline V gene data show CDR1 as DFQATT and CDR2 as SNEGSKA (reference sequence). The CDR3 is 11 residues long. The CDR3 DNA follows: TGCAGTGGGGACAGGGTCAATGAGCAGTTCTTC. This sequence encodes CSGDRVNEQFF.

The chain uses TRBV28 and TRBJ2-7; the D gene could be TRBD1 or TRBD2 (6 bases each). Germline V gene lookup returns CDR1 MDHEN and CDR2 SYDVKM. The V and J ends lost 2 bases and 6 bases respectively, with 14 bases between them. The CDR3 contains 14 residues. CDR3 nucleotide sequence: TGTGCCAGCAGTTTAGGGGGTGGAGGGGGCGAGCAGTACTTC. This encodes CASSLGGGGGEQYF.

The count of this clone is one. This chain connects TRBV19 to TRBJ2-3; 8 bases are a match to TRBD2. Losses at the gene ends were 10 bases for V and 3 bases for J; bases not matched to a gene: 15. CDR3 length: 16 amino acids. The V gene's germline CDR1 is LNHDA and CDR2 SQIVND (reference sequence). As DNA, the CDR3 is TGTGCCACCAGACTCGGGGGGGCGTCAGGAACAGATACGCAGTATTTT. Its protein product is CATRLGGASGTDTQYF. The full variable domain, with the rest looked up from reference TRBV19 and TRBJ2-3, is DGGITQSPKYLFRKEGQNVTLSCEQNLNHDAMYWYRQDPGQGLRLIYYSQIVNDFQKGDIAEGYSVSREKKESFPLTVTSAQKNPTAFYLCATRLGGASGTDTQYFGPGTRLTVL.

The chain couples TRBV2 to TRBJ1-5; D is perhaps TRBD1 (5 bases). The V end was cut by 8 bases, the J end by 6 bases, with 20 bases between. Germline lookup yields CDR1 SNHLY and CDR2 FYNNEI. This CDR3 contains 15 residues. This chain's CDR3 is CASGGTNSFGQPQHF. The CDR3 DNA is TGTGCCAGCGGGGGGACTAACAGTTTTGGTCAGCCCCAGCATTTT.

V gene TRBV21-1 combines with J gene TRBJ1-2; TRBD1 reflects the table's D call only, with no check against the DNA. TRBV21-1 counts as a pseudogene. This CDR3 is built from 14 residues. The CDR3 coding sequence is TGTGCCAGCGGACAGGCCTCCGCGCTACATGGCTACACCTTC. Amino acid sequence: CASGQASALHGYTF.

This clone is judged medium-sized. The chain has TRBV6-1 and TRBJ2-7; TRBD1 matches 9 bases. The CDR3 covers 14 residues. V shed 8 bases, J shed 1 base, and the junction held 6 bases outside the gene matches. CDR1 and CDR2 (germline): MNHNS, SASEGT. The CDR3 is CASVRDRASYEQYF. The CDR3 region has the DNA TGTGCCAGCGTCCGGGACAGGGCTTCCTACGAGCAGTACTTC.

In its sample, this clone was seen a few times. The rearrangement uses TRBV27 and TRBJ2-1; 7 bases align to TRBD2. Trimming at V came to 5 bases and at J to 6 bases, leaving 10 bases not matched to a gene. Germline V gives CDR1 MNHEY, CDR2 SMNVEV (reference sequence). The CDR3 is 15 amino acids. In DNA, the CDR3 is TGTGCCAGCAGTCCTGGACTAGGCGAGGGCAATGAGCAGTTCTTC. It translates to CASSPGLGEGNEQFF.